These 10 T cell receptor beta chains originate from one sample sequenced in a study of Tregs in tolerant kidney transplant recipients. Clones were sequenced by immunoSEQ multiplex PCR, and TCRdb holds only the in-frame ones, with some missing. The data show over 50,000 clones, around 88% seen once. Sequencing was carried out using CD4+ T cells from blood. Receptors were obtained from a human donor in good health.

The rearrangement links TRBV6-5 to TRBJ1-5; 7 bases fit TRBD1. The ends lost 5 bases at V and 7 bases at J; junction bases unmatched: 11. This CDR3 has 15 amino acids. Germline CDR1 is MNHEY and CDR2 is SVGAGI. The CDR3 here is CASSRTRQGGQPQHF. For the CDR3, the DNA is TGTGCCAGCAGTCGCACCCGACAGGGAGGGCAGCCCCAGCATTTT.

The chain carries TRBV11-3 and TRBJ1-2; 11 bases map to TRBD1. The germline gives CDR1 SGHNT, CDR2 YENEEA. The trim removed 3 bases at V and 14 bases at J, leaving 14 bases unmatched. This CDR3 has 15 amino acids. The CDR3 coding sequence is TGTGCCAGCAGCTTTTCCGGGACAGGGGGATCCAAGGGGACCTTC. Its translation is CASSFSGTGGSKGTF.

The chain joins TRBV7-3 to TRBJ2-2; 8 bases map to TRBD1. In germline, CDR1 is SGHTA, CDR2 FQGTGA. The V gene end was trimmed by 5 bases and the J gene end by 4 bases; junction bases not matched to a gene: 12. The CDR3 is made up of 17 amino acids. For the CDR3, the DNA is TGTGCCAGCAGCCCCCGTCCAGGGGGCTCGGGCACCGGGGAGCTGTTTTTT. It specifies CASSPRPGGSGTGELFF.

This clone qualifies as medium-sized. The V call is TRBV19, the J call TRBJ1-5; the D gene is possibly TRBD1 (6 bases). V was clipped by 0 bases and J by 5 bases, with 8 bases between them. CDR3 size: 14 residues. From germline, CDR1 is LNHDA and CDR2 SQIVND (reference sequence). CDR3: CASSIDGGDQPQHF. In nucleotides, the CDR3 is TGTGCCAGTAGTATAGATGGGGGCGATCAGCCCCAGCATTTT.

This clone has a handful of counts. An end of the junction differs from the germline gene, which may be a read error. V is TRBV4-1 and J is TRBJ1-2; D may be TRBD1 (5 bases). This CDR3 comprises 11 residues. From germline, CDR1 is MGHRA and CDR2 YSYEKL. The CDR3 region is CASSQDRVFHF. Written as DNA, the CDR3 is TGCGCCAGCAGCCAAGACAGGGTGTTCCACTTC.

The J gene is TRBJ2-7, the V gene TRBV9; D not resolved. The length of the CDR3 is 15 residues. Germline lookup yields CDR1 SGDLS and CDR2 YYNGEE. Trimming took off 4 bases at V and 5 bases at J, with 19 bases between the two ends. The CDR3 region is CASSILPGQDHEQYF. The CDR3 nucleotides read TGTGCCAGCAGCATACTCCCGGGCCAGGACCACGAGCAGTACTTC.

In DNA form, the CDR3 reads TGTGCCAGCCAACTAGGGGGGAAAGCTTTCTTT. Translating gives CASQLGGKAFF. The V call is TRBV11-2, the J call TRBJ1-1, with D possibly being TRBD1 (6 bases). V was trimmed by 8 bases and J by 9 bases, leaving 13 bases between them. The CDR3 is 11 residues long. CDR1 is SGHAT, CDR2 FQNNGV, per germline.

The V gene is TRBV4-1, the J gene TRBJ2-5; D ambiguous. The CDR3 totals 13 residues. CDR1 and CDR2 from the germline V gene are MGHRA and YSYEKL. V lost 0 bases, J lost 12 bases, and 14 bases lay in between. CDR3 protein: CASSQESQSVEYF. CDR3 sequence (DNA): TGCGCCAGCAGCCAAGAGAGCCAGTCGGTGGAGTACTTC.

V and J are TRBV7-9 and TRBJ2-6, with 7 bases fitting TRBD1. Germline CDR1 reads SEHNR; CDR2 reads FQNEAQ (reference sequence). V lost 3 bases, J lost 0 bases, and 11 bases stayed unmatched. CDR3 length: 19 amino acids. DNA for the CDR3: TGTGCCAGCAGCTTCCCCGACAGGGCTGGGACCTCTGGGGCCAACGTCCTGACTTTC. This gives the protein CASSFPDRAGTSGANVLTF.

The chain combines TRBV29-1 with TRBJ1-1; possibly TRBD1 for D (6 bases). Germline V CDR1 and CDR2: SQVTM, ANQGSEA. The V end was cut by 2 bases, the J end by 9 bases, with 10 bases between. CDR3 size: 11 residues. The chain's CDR3 is CSVEQGFKAFF. In DNA form, the CDR3 reads TGCAGCGTTGAACAGGGGTTTAAAGCTTTCTTT.